The rows below give T cell receptor beta chains drawn from one sample of a study of neurological immune-mediated disorders. TCRdb recomputed calls from the 5' RACE reads with MiXCR, one row per CDR3 protein. The repertoire holds 50,000 to 70,000 distinct CDR3 sequences, with 2% to 3% as singletons. The source material was PBMCs. These receptors all stem from a man in his fifties or sixties with multiple sclerosis. CDR3s include the opening cysteine and the closing phenylalanine or tryptophan. Each record gives: clone size, D gene, J gene, V gene, CDR3 DNA, CDR3 protein. The D gene is left open where the match is weak. For some rows the clone size is stated as once, few or many, or as a class when expanded; others skip it.

many	.	TRBJ2-7	TRBV12-3/TRBV12-4	TGTGCCAGCAGTTTCCTGGGGCTCGAGCAGTACTTC	CASSFLGLEQYF
.	TRBD2	TRBJ2-3	TRBV7-6	TGTGCCAGCAGCTTAGGTGGCGGGGGGAGCACAGATACGCAGTATTTT	CASSLGGGGSTDTQYF
many	.	TRBJ2-3	TRBV7-2	TGTGCCAGCAGCTTTAGACAGGAGAGCACAGATACGCAGTATTTT	CASSFRQESTDTQYF
many	.	TRBJ2-4	TRBV12-3/TRBV12-4	TGTGCCAGCAGTTTTGAGTCGGCAGGCATTCAGTACTTC	CASSFESAGIQYF
many	.	TRBJ2-1	TRBV15	TGTGCCACCAGCACGGCAGGAATTACCTACAATGAGCAGTTCTTC	CATSTAGITYNEQFF
many	TRBD2	TRBJ2-5	TRBV20-1	TGCAGTGCAACAGGAGCGGGGGGGCGAGAGACCCAGTACTTC	CSATGAGGRETQYF
many	TRBD1	TRBJ1-2	TRBV20-1	TGCAGTGCTAGAGATCCCCGACAGGGGGCGCGGGGCTACACCTTC	CSARDPRQGARGYTF
many	TRBD2	TRBJ2-3	TRBV9	TGTGCCAGCAGCCCTCGGACTAGCGGGGGGGGAACGACAGATACGCAGTATTTT	CASSPRTSGGGTTDTQYF
many	.	TRBJ2-7	TRBV9	TGTGCCAGCAGCGTAGGGTCTGGAGCGTTCTACGAGCAGTACTTC	CASSVGSGAFYEQYF
many	.	TRBJ2-1	TRBV5-6	TGTGCCAGCAGCTTATGGAGCTCCTACAATGAGCAGTTCTTC	CASSLWSSYNEQFF
many	.	TRBJ2-2	TRBV12-3/TRBV12-4	TGTGCCAGCAGTTTAGCGCGAGGTTATACCGGGGAGCTGTTTTTT	CASSLARGYTGELFF
many	.	TRBJ2-1	TRBV24-1	TGTGCCACCAGTGAATGGGGGGGCCTGGGGAATGAGCAGTTCTTC	CATSEWGGLGNEQFF
many	.	TRBJ2-7	TRBV5-6	TGTGCCAGCAGCTTTATCGGGGGATCCTACGAGCAGTACTTC	CASSFIGGSYEQYF
many	.	TRBJ1-2	TRBV20-1	TGCAGTGCTAGCGATGAGACGAGGGCTCTATATGGCTACACCTTC	CSASDETRALYGYTF
many	.	TRBJ2-7	TRBV20-1	TGCAGTGCTAGCGGGGACTACGAGCAGTACTTC	CSASGDYEQYF